This T cell receptor (beta chain) appears in the sequencing data of a study of T cells after yellow fever vaccination. Findings and caveats of the study: In post-booster samples, most primary-vaccination clones reappeared (96% CD4, 70% to 90% CD8). A limited proportion of clonotypes was detected within both the CD4 and CD8 compartments.

TCRdb passed the 5' RACE reads through MiXCR, listing each CDR3 protein once. The table has about 360,000 distinct CDR3 sequences, 6.2% seen once. The table lists this clonotype with many counts. Its antigen is not identified. The CDR3 is 18 residues long. Per germline, CDR1 SGHNT and CDR2 YYREEE (reference sequence). Trimming took off 0 bases at V and 4 bases at J, with 19 bases between the two ends. The sample here was PBMCs, taken 5 days after the yellow fever booster vaccination. This TCR was recovered from a man younger than 40 who received the YFV17D yellow fever vaccine. The V call is TRBV5-4, the J call TRBJ2-2, with D perhaps TRBD1 or TRBD2 (7 bases each). CDR3 amino acids: CASSLAGGQGGTTGELFF. For the CDR3, the DNA is TGTGCCAGCAGCTTGGCCGGAGGTCAGGGGGGGACCACCGGGGAGCTGTTTTTT. Using reference TRBV5-4 and TRBJ2-2 for the parts outside the CDR3, the full variable domain is ETGVTQSPTHLIKTRGQQVTLRCSSQSGHNTVSWYQQALGQGPQFIFQYYREEENGRGNFPPRFSGLQFPNYSSELNVNALELDDSALYLCASSLAGGQGGTTGELFFGEGSRLTVL.